One and the same sample provided the 21 T cell receptor beta chains below, sequenced in a study of cytomegalovirus exposure and HLA in healthy donors. Use of 60 Vbeta and 13 Jbeta primers characterized the PCR. Measured with immunoSEQ multiplex PCR; TCRdb has only the in-frame clones, and not every one. The sample holds under 85,000 clones, around 74% seen once. The specimen sequenced was PBMCs. The receptors were sampled from a woman aged 25 to 45 in good health and CMV-seropositive.

The J gene is TRBJ2-7, the V gene TRBV4-1; maybe TRBD1 (5 bases). CDR3 length: 16 residues. Looked up from germline, CDR1 is MGHRA and CDR2 is YSYEKL. The ends were cut back, 4 bases at V and 0 bases at J, with 16 bases in the middle. CDR3 sequence (DNA): TGCGCCAGCAGCCCTCAACAGGTGATCAACTCCTACGAGCAGTACTTC. Its protein is CASSPQQVINSYEQYF.

The chain couples TRBV30 to TRBJ1-5; D might be TRBD1 (5 bases). Germline loops: CDR1 GTSNPN, CDR2 SVGIG (reference sequence). The CDR3 runs to 14 residues. The V end lost 2 bases, the J end lost 10 bases, and 18 bases lay between the germline ends. The CDR3 bases are TGTGCCTGGAGTTGGCAGGGAGGGTATAGCCCCCAGCATTTT. Amino acids: CAWSWQGGYSPQHF.

V gene TRBV30 combines with J gene TRBJ1-1; the D gene is possibly TRBD1 (5 bases). CDR1 is GTSNPN, CDR2 SVGIG, per germline (reference sequence). This CDR3 has 14 amino acids. V lost 0 bases and J lost 5, with 13 bases in between. The CDR3 sequence: CAWSVARVATEAFF. CDR3 coding DNA: TGTGCCTGGAGTGTAGCCAGGGTGGCAACTGAAGCTTTCTTT.

This clone showed up just a few times. V usage is TRBV5-6 and J usage is TRBJ1-1; D is unclear. The CDR3 totals 15 residues. Trimming removed 0 bases at V and 0 bases at J, with 9 bases between. Germline CDR1 SGHDT, CDR2 YYEEEE. CDR3 protein: CASSLERLMNTEAFF. CDR3 bases: TGTGCCAGCAGCTTGGAGCGGCTCATGAACACTGAAGCTTTCTTT.

The gene calls are TRBV4-3 and TRBJ2-1; D remains unclear. CDR3 length equals 14 residues. V lost 0 bases and J 7 bases, leaving 10 bases between the germline ends. CDR1 is LGHNA, CDR2 YSLEER, per germline. As DNA, the CDR3 is TGCGCCAGCAGCCAAGAGACTGGAATGAATGAGCAGTTCTTC. Translated: CASSQETGMNEQFF.

There are a few counts of this clone. J is TRBJ1-5 and V is TRBV9; D is unresolved. Deletions cut 2 bases from V and 6 bases from J, with 3 bases between. This CDR3 spans 11 amino acids. Per germline, CDR1 SGDLS and CDR2 YYNGEE. DNA of the CDR3: TGTGCCAGCAGCGTCAGTCAGCCCCAGCATTTT. Translated, it gives CASSVSQPQHF. Together with reference TRBV9 and TRBJ1-5, the CDR3 gives the full variable domain: DSGVTQTPKHLITATGQRVTLRCSPRSGDLSVYWYQQSLDQGLQFLIQYYNGEERAKGNILERFSAQQFPDLHSELNLSSLELGDSALYFCASSVSQPQHFGDGTRLSIL.

In the case of this clone: The same CDR3 arises from other DNA sequences in this sample as well. This chain uses TRBV5-1 with TRBJ2-7; 9 bases line up with TRBD2. Germline V gene lookup returns CDR1 SGHRS and CDR2 YFSETQ. This CDR3 is built from 14 residues. V shed 4 bases, J shed 4 bases, and the junction held 6 bases outside the gene matches. The CDR3 bases are TGCGCCAGCAGCCCGACTAGCGGACCATACGAGCAGTACTTC. Translation gives CASSPTSGPYEQYF.

V usage is TRBV27 and J usage is TRBJ2-1, with no clear D. Trimming left V 8 bases short and J 5 bases short, with 19 bases between. CDR1 MNHEY and CDR2 SMNVEV come from the germline V gene (reference sequence). The CDR3 runs to 15 residues. CDR3 DNA sequence: TGTGCCAGCTTCCCCTCTCGTAGAATACACAATGAGCAGTTCTTC. Protein product: CASFPSRRIHNEQFF.

The chain joins TRBV2 to TRBJ2-7, with TRBD2 matching 7 bases. The CDR3 sequence is 14 residues long. Unmatched junction bases numbered 12, after V lost 7 bases and J lost 6 bases. Per the germline V gene, CDR1 is SNHLY and CDR2 is FYNNEI. Written as DNA, the CDR3 is TGTGCCAGCAAGCCAGCGGGAAGAGGAGGCGAGCAGTACTTC. Translating gives CASKPAGRGGEQYF.

This chain uses TRBV19 with TRBJ1-1; 7 bases are a match to TRBD1. The germline gives CDR1 LNHDA, CDR2 SQIVND (reference sequence). V was pared by 1 base and J by 9 bases, with 5 bases of the junction left unmatched. CDR3 length: 13 amino acids. As DNA, the CDR3 is TGTGCCAGTAGTATAGCTGGACAGGCAAAAGCTTTCTTT. The encoded protein is CASSIAGQAKAFF.

This clone has more than one count but fewer than ten. This chain connects TRBV4-3 to TRBJ2-3; TRBD2 aligns across 7 bases. CDR1 is LGHNA, CDR2 YSLEER, per germline. The CDR3 is 16 amino acids. The junction had 8 bases not matched to a gene; V was cut back by 1 base and J by 4 bases. CDR3 region: CASSQVGGSGADTQYF. The CDR3 region has the DNA TGCGCCAGCAGCCAAGTGGGCGGGAGTGGGGCAGATACGCAGTATTTT.

This clone showed up just a few times. The chain couples TRBV5-1 to TRBJ2-2; D is undetermined. Germline CDR1 SGHRS, CDR2 YFSETQ. Trimming left V 4 bases short and J 3 bases short, with 10 bases between. The CDR3 consists of 14 residues. The CDR3 sequence: CASSIPLDTGELFF. Written as DNA, the CDR3 is TGCGCCAGCAGCATCCCACTGGACACCGGGGAGCTGTTTTTT. Variable domain in full (rest from reference TRBV5-1 and TRBJ2-2): KAGVTQTPRYLIKTRGQQVTLSCSPISGHRSVSWYQQTPGQGLQFLFEYFSETQRNKGNFPGRFSGRQFSNSRSEMNVSTLELGDSALYLCASSIPLDTGELFFGEGSRLTVL.

This sequence joins TRBV4-3 and TRBJ2-7, with 9 bases lining up with TRBD1. From germline, CDR1 is LGHNA and CDR2 YSLEER. The CDR3 is made up of 19 amino acids. The V gene end was trimmed by 4 bases and the J gene end by 3 bases; junction bases not matched to a gene: 19. The CDR3 bases are TGCGCCAGCAGCCTCTACTCGGGGACCGGCCGGGACAGGGACTACGAGCAGTACTTC. Its translation is CASSLYSGTGRDRDYEQYF.

The chain couples TRBV18 to TRBJ1-2, with 9 bases fitting TRBD1. This CDR3 has 14 amino acids. V gave up 6 bases and J gave up 1 base; unmatched junction bases: 3. Looked up from germline, CDR1 is KGHSH and CDR2 is LQKENI. In DNA, the CDR3 is TGTGCCAGCTCCCCGACAGGGGGTAACTATGGCTACACCTTC. Translating it yields CASSPTGGNYGYTF. The entire variable domain, with the rest obtained from reference TRBV18 and TRBJ1-2, is as follows: NAGVMQNPRHLVRRRGQEARLRCSPMKGHSHVYWYRQLPEEGLKFMVYLQKENIIDESGMPKERFSAEFPKEGPSILRIQQVVRGDSAAYFCASSPTGGNYGYTFGSGTRLTVV.

The V call is TRBV6-1, the J call TRBJ1-3, with D perhaps TRBD1 (5 bases). V dropped 5 bases and J dropped 0 bases, with 11 bases sitting between them. The CDR3 runs 15 residues. Germline CDR1 MNHNS, CDR2 SASEGT. The CDR3 here is CASSPDRDSGNTIYF. The DNA for the CDR3 is TGTGCCAGCAGTCCAGACAGAGACTCTGGAAACACCATATATTTT.

The chain uses TRBV7-2 and TRBJ2-7, with D perhaps TRBD1 (5 bases). Trimming shortened V by 5 bases and J by 4 bases, and 12 bases separated the two germline ends. The CDR3 runs 13 residues. Looked up from germline, CDR1 is SGHTA and CDR2 is FQGNSA. The CDR3 is CASSPPGPYEQYF. CDR3 DNA: TGTGCCAGCAGCCCCCCAGGGCCTTACGAGCAGTACTTC.

The genes are TRBV11-2 and TRBJ1-1; no firm D call. Trimming left V 2 bases short and J 0 bases short, with 7 bases between. CDR1 and CDR2 from the germline V gene are SGHAT and FQNNGV. The CDR3 runs to 14 residues. The CDR3 DNA reads TGTGCCAGCAGCTTAAGGCAGGTGAACACTGAAGCTTTCTTT. The encoded protein is CASSLRQVNTEAFF.

The genes are TRBV7-3 and TRBJ2-5; TRBD1 might be the D (7 bases). The CDR3 is made up of 15 amino acids. CDR1 and CDR2 (germline): SGHTA, FQGTGA. V lost 5 bases, J lost 5 bases, and 18 bases lay in between. CDR3 sequence (DNA): TGTGCCAGCAGCCCCCTCCCAGGGGGGATGGAGACCCAGTACTTC. Translation: CASSPLPGGMETQYF.

The chain recombines TRBV29-1 with TRBJ2-3; D possibly corresponds to TRBD2 (5 bases). The CDR3 has 14 amino acids. V was shortened by 4 bases and J by 1 base, with 12 bases between the two germline ends. Germline CDR1 and CDR2: SQVTM and ANQGSEA. The CDR3 region has the DNA TGCAGCGTTGGAGGGCAGTCGGGCACAGATACGCAGTATTTT. Amino acids: CSVGGQSGTDTQYF.

This sequence joins TRBV15 and TRBJ2-1, with TRBD2 matching over 9 bases. This CDR3 contains 17 residues. Germline assignment: CDR1 LNHNV and CDR2 YYDKDF (reference sequence). Losses at the gene ends were 4 bases for V and 2 bases for J; bases not matched to a gene: 9. CDR3 DNA sequence: TGTGCCACCAGCACGCTCCCCCGCGGGAGGGCCTACAATGAGCAGTTCTTC. Residues: CATSTLPRGRAYNEQFF.

This clone was observed a single time. The V gene is TRBV19, the J gene TRBJ2-5; weak D call: TRBD1 (6 bases). Trimming removed 5 bases from V and 0 bases from J, with 16 bases in between. Germline CDR1 and CDR2: LNHDA and SQIVND (reference sequence). CDR3 length: 16 amino acids. The CDR3, as DNA: TGTGCCAGTAGTGTCGACAGGATCGGGTACCAAGAGACCCAGTACTTC. Its protein is CASSVDRIGYQETQYF.